This entry lists 10 T cell receptor beta chains sequenced from one sample in a study of response to subunit inactivated influenza vaccine. TCRdb recomputed calls from the RT-PCR reads with MiXCR, one row per CDR3 protein. The sample records about 540,000 distinct CDR3 sequences, roughly 25% being singletons. These data were likewise used in another study, on T cells expressing NK-cell markers. As that study records: What made the TCR beta cDNA was 5'RACE template switching with UMIs.

The specimen was CD4+ T cells sorted from PBMCs, collected approximately 12 days after vaccination. The receptors were sampled from a man over 45 who received an inactivated influenza vaccine.

The chain has TRBV19 and TRBJ2-5; possible D gene TRBD1, 5 bases. The CDR3 is made up of 14 amino acids. Germline V CDR1 and CDR2: LNHDA, SQIVND (reference sequence). Trimming left V 6 bases short and J 0 bases short, with 11 bases between. The CDR3, as DNA: TGTGCCAGTAGCCGACAGACGCACCAAGAGACCCAGTACTTC. Translation: CASSRQTHQETQYF.

This clonotype was counted only a few times. The CDR3 here is CASSLGVGRSFQETQYF. The CDR3 DNA follows: TGCGCCAGCAGCTTGGGGGTGGGACGTTCCTTCCAAGAGACCCAGTACTTC. This rearrangement joins TRBV5-1 to TRBJ2-5; D possibly uses TRBD1 or TRBD2 (5 bases each). Trimming took off 0 bases at V and 1 base at J, with 16 bases between the two ends. The V gene's germline CDR1 is SGHRS and CDR2 YFSETQ. The CDR3 length is 17 residues. The complete variable domain, with remaining parts taken from reference TRBV5-1 and TRBJ2-5, reads KAGVTQTPRYLIKTRGQQVTLSCSPISGHRSVSWYQQTPGQGLQFLFEYFSETQRNKGNFPGRFSGRQFSNSRSEMNVSTLELGDSALYLCASSLGVGRSFQETQYFGPGTRLLVL.

The gene calls are TRBV29-1 and TRBJ2-4; the D is unclear. V was cut by 4 bases and J by 0 bases, with 4 bases left in between. Germline V CDR1 and CDR2: SQVTM, ANQGSEA. CDR3 size: 12 residues. CDR3 coding DNA: TGCAGCGTTGGCCCAGCCAAAAACATTCAGTACTTC. It encodes CSVGPAKNIQYF.

The chain carries TRBV7-2 and TRBJ2-3, with 9 bases matching TRBD2. Germline V gene sequence: CDR1 SGHTA, CDR2 FQGNSA. V was pared by 5 bases and J by 2 bases, with 5 bases of the junction left unmatched. CDR3 length equals 15 residues. The CDR3 DNA follows: TGTGCCAGCAGCAAGAGCGGGAGGCCCACAGATACGCAGTATTTT. Its translation: CASSKSGRPTDTQYF.

This clonotype has more than one count but fewer than ten. V and J are TRBV5-4 and TRBJ2-1, with a possible D match to TRBD1 (5 bases). V gave up 0 bases and J gave up 9 bases, with 19 bases separating them. Germline V CDR1 and CDR2: SGHNT, YYREEE (reference sequence). CDR3 length: 16 residues. The CDR3 DNA reads as TGTGCCAGCAGCTTGGGGGTCACCCTAGGTAGGGGTGAGCAGTTCTTC. Translating gives CASSLGVTLGRGEQFF.

This clonotype was observed once. V gene TRBV27 combines with J gene TRBJ2-7, with TRBD1 as a possible D gene (5 bases). CDR3 length: 15 residues. V was shortened by 5 bases and J by 0 bases, with 14 bases between the two germline ends. Per the germline V gene, CDR1 is MNHEY and CDR2 is SMNVEV (reference sequence). DNA of the CDR3: TGTGCCAGCAGTCCGACAGTCTCCGGCTCCTACGAGCAGTACTTC. Its protein product is CASSPTVSGSYEQYF.

This clonotype was seen only a few times. CDR3 coding DNA: TGCAGTGCTAGAGATCCCCGCTTGGGAGGGAGCTACGAGCAGTACTTC. Translating gives CSARDPRLGGSYEQYF. The gene calls are TRBV20-1 and TRBJ2-7; 7 bases match TRBD2. This CDR3 region has 16 residues. V dropped 0 bases and J dropped 3; count of bases not matched to a gene: 11. Germline V lookup: CDR1 DFQATT, CDR2 SNEGSKA (reference sequence).

This clonotype was recorded a few times. The V call is TRBV12-3 or TRBV12-4, the J call TRBJ1-4; TRBD1 matches 7 bases. CDR3 length: 15 amino acids. After removal of 5 bases from V and 8 bases from J, the junction contained 11 bases not matched to a gene. In DNA form, the CDR3 reads TGTGCCAGCAGTCCGCCGGGACAGATGCGGGAAAAACTGTTTTTT. Encoded protein: CASSPPGQMREKLFF.

This rearrangement joins TRBV20-1 to TRBJ2-3; unclear D gene. Germline CDR1 DFQATT, CDR2 SNEGSKA (reference sequence). The CDR3 consists of 13 residues. The V and J ends lost 4 bases and 2 bases respectively, with 10 bases between them. The chain's CDR3 is CSATIKVTDTQYF. In DNA, the CDR3 is TGCAGTGCTACTATCAAGGTCACAGATACGCAGTATTTT.

There are a few counts of this clonotype. The chain links TRBV28 to TRBJ1-3; TRBD1 is a possible D gene (5 bases). CDR1 and CDR2 (germline): MDHEN, SYDVKM. The CDR3 extends over 14 amino acids. V was pared by 3 bases and J by 1 base, with 7 bases between. DNA of the CDR3: TGTGCCAGCAGTTTTGGGGGATCTGGAAACACCATATATTTT. Amino acid sequence: CASSFGGSGNTIYF.